The 10 T cell receptor beta chains below come from one sample, sequenced in a study of cytomegalovirus exposure and HLA in healthy donors. The primer mix had 60 Vbeta and 13 Jbeta primers. Measured with immunoSEQ multiplex PCR; TCRdb has only the in-frame clones, and not every one. The sample totals 100,000 to 150,000 clones. Sequencing used PBMCs. These receptor sequences come from a man in his late teens or twenties in good health and CMV-seronegative.

As regards this clone: At the DNA level, this CDR3 is encoded by other sequences in the same sample as well. The V gene is TRBV5-1, the J gene TRBJ2-7; D unclear. CDR1 SGHRS and CDR2 YFSETQ come from the germline V gene. The CDR3 runs 13 residues. The germline V and J ends were trimmed by 2 bases and 2 bases, with 8 bases remaining between them. The DNA for the CDR3 is TGCGCCAGCAGCTTTTCAGGTACCTACGAGCAGTACTTC. This sequence encodes CASSFSGTYEQYF. The full variable domain, rest sourced from reference TRBV5-1 and TRBJ2-7, is KAGVTQTPRYLIKTRGQQVTLSCSPISGHRSVSWYQQTPGQGLQFLFEYFSETQRNKGNFPGRFSGRQFSNSRSEMNVSTLELGDSALYLCASSFSGTYEQYFGPGTRLTVT.

The chain carries TRBV7-9 and TRBJ2-3, with 7 bases fitting TRBD2. The CDR3 covers 15 residues. Germline assignment: CDR1 SEHNR and CDR2 FQNEAQ (reference sequence). The V and J ends lost 6 bases and 6 bases, in that order; junction bases with no gene match: 12. The CDR3 region is CASRNSGWVGDTQYF. DNA of the CDR3: TGTGCCAGCAGGAATAGCGGGTGGGTTGGGGATACGCAGTATTTT.

V gene TRBV4-3 combines with J gene TRBJ1-2; no definite D call. The V gene lost 0 bases and the J gene lost 3 bases, with 11 bases spanning the gap. The germline V gene encodes CDR1 LGHNA and CDR2 YSLEER. CDR3 size: 15 residues. The CDR3 protein is CASSQDGQVYYGYTF. The CDR3 DNA sequence: TGCGCCAGCAGCCAAGATGGCCAGGTCTACTATGGCTACACCTTC.

This chain joins TRBV28 and TRBJ2-7; 8 bases map to TRBD1. This CDR3 spans 13 amino acids. Per the germline V gene, CDR1 is MDHEN and CDR2 is SYDVKM. V shed 4 bases and J 6 bases; nucleotides not matched to a gene: 5. This chain's CDR3 is CASSSGQGPEQYF. CDR3 in DNA: TGTGCCAGCAGTTCTGGACAGGGCCCCGAGCAGTACTTC.

The V and J genes are TRBV27 and TRBJ1-1, with D unclear. In germline, CDR1 is MNHEY, CDR2 SMNVEV (reference sequence). The CDR3 has 14 amino acids. V gave up 2 bases and J gave up 2 bases, with 9 bases separating them. The CDR3 sequence is CASSLATRNTEAFF. CDR3 bases: TGTGCCAGCAGTTTAGCAACACGAAACACTGAAGCTTTCTTT.

This chain joins TRBV29-1 and TRBJ2-1; 8 nucleotides align to TRBD2. Germline V gene lookup returns CDR1 SQVTM and CDR2 ANQGSEA. The V segment lost 8 bases and the J segment 1 base; nucleotides outside the gene matches: 4. The CDR3 runs to 13 residues. CDR3: CSSGRESYNEQFF. In DNA form, the CDR3 reads TGCAGCTCCGGGAGGGAGTCCTACAATGAGCAGTTCTTC.

The chain joins TRBV27 to TRBJ2-7, with TRBD2 matching over 7 bases. The CDR3 is 14 residues long. Germline lookup yields CDR1 MNHEY and CDR2 SMNVEV (reference sequence). The trim removed 6 bases at V and 4 bases at J, leaving 9 bases unmatched. CDR3 sequence reads: CASRRDYMGYEQYF. DNA of the CDR3: TGTGCCAGCAGACGGGACTATATGGGTTACGAGCAGTACTTC.

The chain carries TRBV2 and TRBJ1-6, with D perhaps matching TRBD1 (5 bases). The CDR3 has 16 residues. V lost 3 bases and J 8 bases, leaving 17 bases between the germline ends. Germline V lookup: CDR1 SNHLY, CDR2 FYNNEI. The CDR3 loop reads CASSEADKGSYSPLHF. The DNA for the CDR3 is TGTGCCAGCAGTGAGGCGGATAAGGGGTCGTATTCACCCCTCCACTTT.

This rearrangement joins TRBV9 to TRBJ2-6, with no clear D. V was pared by 6 bases and J by 2 bases, with 18 bases between. From germline, CDR1 is SGDLS and CDR2 YYNGEE. The CDR3 loop spans 17 amino acids. CDR3 coding DNA: TGTGCCAGCAACTCTCCCCCCTGGGCTGCTGGGGCCAACGTCCTGACTTTC. Protein sequence: CASNSPPWAAGANVLTF.

The chain carries TRBV14 and TRBJ1-1; D perhaps matches TRBD1 (5 bases). CDR1 is SGHDN, CDR2 FVKESK, per germline. Trimming took 4 bases from V and 4 from J, leaving 13 bases between them. The CDR3 length is 14 residues. This CDR3 reads CASSPLLGGTEAFF. CDR3 sequence (DNA): TGTGCCAGCAGCCCCCTCTTGGGGGGCACTGAAGCTTTCTTT.